A single sample gave rise to the 19 T cell receptor beta chains below, sequenced in a study of blood T cells in healthy people across ages. It was with a sample-barcoded 5' primer and a J-beta primer mix that a second PCR of roughly 6 to 11 cycles was run. TCRdb re-called the 5' RACE reads through MiXCR, storing one row per CDR3 protein. The data show hundreds of thousands of distinct CDR3 sequences, roughly three fifths seen once. The sequencing sample was made of blood. The receptors were gathered from a man in his forties in good health.

The chain links TRBV20-1 to TRBJ2-7; 7 bases align to TRBD2. Per germline, CDR1 DFQATT and CDR2 SNEGSKA (reference sequence). J gave up 5 bases and V 3 bases, and 10 bases lay outside the gene matches. This CDR3 has 14 residues. CDR3 DNA sequence: TGCAGTGCTAGCTCCCTCGGGAGGTGGGACGAGCAGTACTTC. Translation gives CSASSLGRWDEQYF.

V gene TRBV4-1 combines with J gene TRBJ1-2, with a weak D call TRBD1 (6 bases). There are 17 residues in the CDR3. Trimming removed 0 bases at V and 7 bases at J, with 21 bases between. Germline V gene sequence: CDR1 MGHRA, CDR2 YSYEKL. This CDR3 is CASSQEGVIGGRSGYTF. Written as DNA, the CDR3 is TGCGCCAGCAGCCAAGAAGGTGTGATCGGGGGGCGCTCTGGCTACACCTTC.

The chain uses TRBV7-2 and TRBJ1-4, with D possibly TRBD1 on 6 matching bases. The CDR3 is made up of 16 amino acids. Germline CDR1 and CDR2: SGHTA and FQGNSA. V lost 3 bases and J lost 4, with 15 bases in between. The CDR3 DNA follows: TGTGCCAGCAGCTTTAGTCGACAGGCCCGTAATGAAAAACTGTTTTTT. This gives the protein CASSFSRQARNEKLFF.

The chain joins TRBV6-2 or TRBV6-3 to TRBJ2-5, with a tentative D call TRBD1 (6 bases). The CDR3 contains 15 residues. Germline CDR1 reads MNHEY; CDR2 reads SVGEGT. The CDR3 region is CAIGSYRERRETQYF. The CDR3 nucleotides are TGTGCGATCGGTTCCTACAGGGAAAGACGAGAGACCCAGTACTTC.

The chain recombines TRBV12-3 or TRBV12-4 with TRBJ1-2; D not certain. Trimming shortened V by 4 bases and J by 8 bases, and 11 bases separated the two germline ends. This CDR3 contains 12 residues. CDR3 nucleotide sequence: TGTGCCAGCAGTTCGGGGATAGGCGGCTACACCTTC. It translates to CASSSGIGGYTF.

This clonotype was recorded many times. The chain uses TRBV27 and TRBJ1-1; D is possibly TRBD1 (5 bases). This CDR3 spans 15 amino acids. Trimming pared 4 bases from V and 4 bases from J, leaving 16 bases between. Germline CDR1 reads MNHEY; CDR2 reads SMNVEV (reference sequence). CDR3 protein: CASSWSGGFTTEAFF. CDR3 nucleotides: TGTGCCAGCAGTTGGAGCGGGGGTTTTACCACTGAAGCTTTCTTT.

The chain has TRBV9 and TRBJ2-1; D unresolved. With 4 bases removed from V and 0 bases from J, the gap between germline ends came to 14 bases. CDR3 length: 16 residues. Germline CDR1 SGDLS, CDR2 YYNGEE. This CDR3 is CASSPDGESSYNEQFF. The CDR3 nucleotides are TGTGCCAGCAGCCCAGACGGTGAGAGCTCCTACAATGAGCAGTTCTTC. Based on the CDR3 plus reference TRBV9 and TRBJ2-1, the full variable domain is DSGVTQTPKHLITATGQRVTLRCSPRSGDLSVYWYQQSLDQGLQFLIQYYNGEERAKGNILERFSAQQFPDLHSELNLSSLELGDSALYFCASSPDGESSYNEQFFGPGTRLTVL.

This clonotype was picked up a small number of times. The rearrangement joins TRBV7-8 to TRBJ1-2, with a tentative D call TRBD1 (6 bases). The CDR3 has 12 amino acids. CDR1 SGHVS and CDR2 FQNEAQ come from the germline V gene. Trimming took 5 bases from V and 5 from J, leaving 9 bases between them. The CDR3: CASSRTDYGYTF. The CDR3 coding sequence is TGTGCCAGCAGCAGGACAGATTATGGCTACACCTTC.

V usage is TRBV6-2 or TRBV6-3 and J usage is TRBJ2-1; 12 nucleotides align to TRBD2. The CDR3 covers 18 residues. J lost 5 bases, V lost 6 bases, and 14 bases had no gene match. The germline gives CDR1 MNHEY, CDR2 SVGEGT. In DNA, the CDR3 is TGTGCCAGCAGCCCCGGGACTAGCGGGTTAAGTCCCAACAATGAGCAGTTCTTC. It translates to CASSPGTSGLSPNNEQFF.

This chain links TRBV29-1 with TRBJ2-4, with D possibly called TRBD1 or TRBD2 (5 bases each). The J call may be mistaken, given a closer DNA end match to TRBJ2-7. CDR3 length equals 16 residues. Germline loops: CDR1 SQVTM, CDR2 ANQGSEA. CDR3 in amino acids: CSVEGLVGGREYEQYF. The CDR3 DNA sequence: TGCAGCGTTGAAGGTCTAGTTGGTGGCAGGGAGTACGAGCAGTACTTC.

In nucleotides, the CDR3 is TGTGCCAGCAGCCCAGTGGGGAATAATGAGCAGTTCTTC. Encoded protein: CASSPVGNNEQFF. The chain carries TRBV7-9 and TRBJ2-1; unclear D gene. The germline V and J ends were trimmed by 5 bases and 7 bases, with 12 bases remaining between them. There are 13 residues in the CDR3. The germline gives CDR1 SEHNR, CDR2 FQNEAQ (reference sequence).

The rearrangement links TRBV5-4 to TRBJ2-2; a possible D gene is TRBD2 (5 bases). V lost 1 base to trimming and J lost 0 bases, with 13 bases between them. The germline V gene encodes CDR1 SGHNT and CDR2 YYREEE (reference sequence). CDR3 length: 17 residues. The CDR3 here is CASSLLGGTANTGELFF. For the CDR3, the DNA is TGTGCCAGCAGCTTGCTCGGAGGAACCGCGAACACCGGGGAGCTGTTTTTT.

This clonotype has more than one count but fewer than ten. The chain couples TRBV5-1 to TRBJ1-2; D gene unclear. The CDR3 contains 17 residues. V was pared by 4 bases and J by 0 bases, with 19 bases between. CDR1 SGHRS and CDR2 YFSETQ come from the germline V gene. CDR3 in amino acids: CASSPGPDRPANYGYTF. The CDR3 DNA follows: TGCGCCAGCAGCCCTGGACCCGACCGCCCGGCTAACTATGGCTACACCTTC.

The rearrangement links TRBV7-2 to TRBJ2-3; possibly TRBD1 for D (5 bases). Germline V gene data show CDR1 as SGHTA and CDR2 as FQGNSA. V dropped 3 bases and J dropped 1 base, with 8 bases sitting between them. CDR3 size: 14 residues. The CDR3 is CASSFDRGTDTQYF. CDR3 sequence (DNA): TGTGCCAGCAGCTTTGACAGAGGCACAGATACGCAGTATTTT.

This CDR3 reads CASSSGTGTTGELFF. The CDR3 nucleotides read TGCGCCAGCAGTTCCGGGACAGGGACCACCGGGGAGCTGTTTTTT. The chain joins TRBV5-1 to TRBJ2-2; 9 bases are a match to TRBD1. CDR1 is SGHRS and CDR2 is YFSETQ in the germline V gene. This CDR3 spans 15 amino acids. With 5 bases clipped from V and 4 bases from J, the junction kept 6 bases outside the gene matches.

The chain is built from TRBV20-1 and TRBJ1-5; D is possibly TRBD1 (6 bases). CDR3 length equals 13 residues. CDR1 DFQATT and CDR2 SNEGSKA come from the germline V gene (reference sequence). V was clipped by 5 bases and J by 6 bases, with 14 bases between them. CDR3 bases: TGCAGTGCTCTCGGGGGGGCCGGTCAGCCCCAGCATTTT. Residues: CSALGGAGQPQHF.

This clonotype was observed a few times. This chain connects TRBV9 to TRBJ2-1, with a possible D match to TRBD2 (6 bases). V gave up 1 base and J gave up 7 bases, with 12 bases separating them. The length of the CDR3 is 14 residues. Germline V gene sequence: CDR1 SGDLS, CDR2 YYNGEE. CDR3 region: CASSVRGILNEQFF. For the CDR3, the DNA is TGTGCCAGCAGCGTACGCGGGATCCTGAATGAGCAGTTCTTC. Full variable domain (remainder filled in from reference TRBV9 and TRBJ2-1): DSGVTQTPKHLITATGQRVTLRCSPRSGDLSVYWYQQSLDQGLQFLIQYYNGEERAKGNILERFSAQQFPDLHSELNLSSLELGDSALYFCASSVRGILNEQFFGPGTRLTVL.

This chain joins TRBV7-2 and TRBJ2-3; 8 bases fit TRBD1. The CDR3 has 16 residues. V gave up 4 bases and J gave up 3 bases; unmatched junction bases: 9. Germline V CDR1 and CDR2: SGHTA, FQGNSA. The DNA of the CDR3 is TGTGCCAGCAGCTCAGGACAGGGTTTGGGAACAGATACGCAGTATTTT. As protein: CASSSGQGLGTDTQYF.

A few counts support this clonotype. The rearrangement uses TRBV25-1 and TRBJ2-2, with unresolved D. V was trimmed by 2 bases and J by 0 bases, leaving 10 bases between them. Germline loops: CDR1 MGHDK, CDR2 SYGVNS. The length of the CDR3 is 16 residues. Here the CDR3 DNA reads TGTGCCAGCAGTGAACCGAATACCCCGAACACCGGGGAGCTGTTTTTT. Amino acid sequence: CASSEPNTPNTGELFF.